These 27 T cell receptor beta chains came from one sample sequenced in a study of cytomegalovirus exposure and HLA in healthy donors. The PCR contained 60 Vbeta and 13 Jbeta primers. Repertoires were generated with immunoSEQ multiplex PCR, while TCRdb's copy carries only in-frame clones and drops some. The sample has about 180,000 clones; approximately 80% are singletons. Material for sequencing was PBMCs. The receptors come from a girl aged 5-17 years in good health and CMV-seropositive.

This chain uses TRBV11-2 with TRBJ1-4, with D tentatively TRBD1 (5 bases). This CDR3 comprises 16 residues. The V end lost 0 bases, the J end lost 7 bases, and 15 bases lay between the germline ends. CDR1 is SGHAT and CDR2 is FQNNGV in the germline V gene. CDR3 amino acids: CASSLDVYRKSEKLFF. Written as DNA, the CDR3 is TGTGCCAGCAGCTTAGATGTGTACAGGAAGAGTGAAAAACTGTTTTTT.

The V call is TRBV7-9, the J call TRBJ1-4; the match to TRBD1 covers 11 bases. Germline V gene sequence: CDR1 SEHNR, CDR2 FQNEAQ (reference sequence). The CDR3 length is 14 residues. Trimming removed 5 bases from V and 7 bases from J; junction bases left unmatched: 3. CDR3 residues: CASSMDRGLEKLFF. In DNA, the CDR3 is TGTGCCAGCAGCATGGACAGGGGGCTTGAAAAACTGTTTTTT. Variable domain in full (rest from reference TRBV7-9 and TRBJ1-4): DTGVSQNPRHKITKRGQNVTFRCDPISEHNRLYWYRQTLGQGPEFLTYFQNEAQLEKSRLLSDRFSAERPKGSFSTLEIQRTEQGDSAMYLCASSMDRGLEKLFFGSGTQLSVL.

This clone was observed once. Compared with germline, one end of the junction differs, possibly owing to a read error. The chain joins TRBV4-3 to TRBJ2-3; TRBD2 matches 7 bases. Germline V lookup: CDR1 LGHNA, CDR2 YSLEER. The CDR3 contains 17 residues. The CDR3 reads CASSLSSKRGVTATQYF. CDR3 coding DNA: TGCGCCAGCAGCTTAAGTTCCAAGCGGGGCGTCACAGCTACGCAGTATTTT.

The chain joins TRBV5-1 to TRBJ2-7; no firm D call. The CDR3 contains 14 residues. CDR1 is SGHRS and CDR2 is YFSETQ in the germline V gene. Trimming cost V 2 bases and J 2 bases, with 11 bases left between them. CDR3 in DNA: TGCGCCAGCAGCTTATGGCGGTTTACCTACGAGCAGTACTTC. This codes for CASSLWRFTYEQYF.

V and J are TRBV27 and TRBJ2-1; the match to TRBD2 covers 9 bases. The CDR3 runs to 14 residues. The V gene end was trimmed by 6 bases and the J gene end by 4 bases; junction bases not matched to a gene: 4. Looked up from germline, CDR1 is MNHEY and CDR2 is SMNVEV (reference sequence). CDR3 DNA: TGTGCCAGCAGCTTAGCGGGAGAGTACAATGAGCAGTTCTTC. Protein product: CASSLAGEYNEQFF.

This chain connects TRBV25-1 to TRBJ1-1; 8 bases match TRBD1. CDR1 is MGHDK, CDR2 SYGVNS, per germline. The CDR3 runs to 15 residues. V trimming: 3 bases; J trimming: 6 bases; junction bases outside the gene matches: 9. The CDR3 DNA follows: TGTGCCAGCAGTGATCCTGGACAGGGCCTCGCTGAAGCTTTCTTT. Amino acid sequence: CASSDPGQGLAEAFF. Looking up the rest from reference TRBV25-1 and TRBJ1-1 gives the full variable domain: EADIYQTPRYLVIGTGKKITLECSQTMGHDKMYWYQQDPGMELHLIHYSYGVNSTEKGDLSSESTVSRIRTEHFPLTLESARPSHTSQYLCASSDPGQGLAEAFFGQGTRLTVV.

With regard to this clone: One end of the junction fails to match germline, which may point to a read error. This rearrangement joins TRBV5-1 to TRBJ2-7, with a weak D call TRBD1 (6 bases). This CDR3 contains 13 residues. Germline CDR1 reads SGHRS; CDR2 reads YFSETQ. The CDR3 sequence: CASSLTGSSEQYF. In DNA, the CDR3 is TGCGCCAGCAGCTTGACAGGGTCCTCCGAGCAGTACTTC.

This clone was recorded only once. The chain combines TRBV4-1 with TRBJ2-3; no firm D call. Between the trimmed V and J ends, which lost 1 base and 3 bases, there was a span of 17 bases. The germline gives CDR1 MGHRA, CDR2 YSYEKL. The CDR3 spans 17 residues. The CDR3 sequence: CASSQGTQATGTDTQYF. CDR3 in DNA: TGCGCCAGCAGCCAAGGAACCCAGGCTACTGGGACAGATACGCAGTATTTT.

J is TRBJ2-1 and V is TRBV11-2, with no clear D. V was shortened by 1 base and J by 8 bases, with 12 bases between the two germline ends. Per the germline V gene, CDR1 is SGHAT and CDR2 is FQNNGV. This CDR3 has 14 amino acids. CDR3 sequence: CASSLGRQADEQFF. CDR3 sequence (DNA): TGTGCCAGCAGCTTAGGTCGGCAGGCAGATGAGCAGTTCTTC. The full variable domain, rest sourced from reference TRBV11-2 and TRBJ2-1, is EAGVAQSPRYKIIEKRQSVAFWCNPISGHATLYWYQQILGQGPKLLIQFQNNGVVDDSQLPKDRFSAERLKGVDSTLKIQPAKLEDSAVYLCASSLGRQADEQFFGPGTRLTVL.

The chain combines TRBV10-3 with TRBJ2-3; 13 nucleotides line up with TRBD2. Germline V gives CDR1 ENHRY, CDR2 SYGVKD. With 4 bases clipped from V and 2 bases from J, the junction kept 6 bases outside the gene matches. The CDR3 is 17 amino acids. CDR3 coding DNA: TGTGCCATCAGTGGGACTAGCGGGAGAGCGAACACAGATACGCAGTATTTT. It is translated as CAISGTSGRANTDTQYF.

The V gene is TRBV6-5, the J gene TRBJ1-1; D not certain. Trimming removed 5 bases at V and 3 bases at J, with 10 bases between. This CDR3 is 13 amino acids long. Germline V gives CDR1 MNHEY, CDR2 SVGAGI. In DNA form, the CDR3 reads TGTGCCAGCAGTCGGTCGCGGGACACTGAAGCTTTCTTT. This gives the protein CASSRSRDTEAFF.

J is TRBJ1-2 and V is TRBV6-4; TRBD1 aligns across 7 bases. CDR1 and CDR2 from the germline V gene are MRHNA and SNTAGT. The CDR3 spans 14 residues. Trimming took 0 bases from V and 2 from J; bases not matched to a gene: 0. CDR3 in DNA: TGTGCCAGCAGTGACTCGGGACAGAACTATGGCTACACCTTC. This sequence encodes CASSDSGQNYGYTF.

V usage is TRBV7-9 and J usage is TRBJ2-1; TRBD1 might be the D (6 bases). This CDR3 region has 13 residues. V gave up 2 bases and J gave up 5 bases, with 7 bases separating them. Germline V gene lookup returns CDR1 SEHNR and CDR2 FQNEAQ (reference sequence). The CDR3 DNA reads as TGTGCCAGCAGCTTATGGACAGACAATGAGCAGTTCTTC. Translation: CASSLWTDNEQFF.

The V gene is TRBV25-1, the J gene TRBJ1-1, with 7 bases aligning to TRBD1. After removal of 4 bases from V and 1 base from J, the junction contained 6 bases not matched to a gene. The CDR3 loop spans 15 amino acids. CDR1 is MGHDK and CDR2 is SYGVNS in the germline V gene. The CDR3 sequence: CASSASRTGNTEAFF. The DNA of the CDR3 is TGTGCCAGCAGTGCGTCCAGGACAGGGAACACTGAAGCTTTCTTT.

This chain's CDR3 is CSVEGLVGGTSEEQYF. The CDR3 nucleotides read TGCAGCGTTGAGGGGCTTGTGGGCGGGACGTCTGAAGAGCAGTACTTC. This chain uses TRBV29-1 with TRBJ2-7; possible D gene TRBD2, 6 bases. The V and J ends lost 3 bases and 7 bases respectively, with 25 bases between them. Germline CDR1 reads SQVTM; CDR2 reads ANQGSEA. This CDR3 region has 16 residues.

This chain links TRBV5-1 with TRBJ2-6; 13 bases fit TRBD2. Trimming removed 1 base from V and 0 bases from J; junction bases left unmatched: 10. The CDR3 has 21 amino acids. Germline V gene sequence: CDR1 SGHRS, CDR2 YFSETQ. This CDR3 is CASSLRTSGSFLTSGANVLTF. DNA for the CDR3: TGCGCCAGCAGCTTGCGGACTAGCGGGAGTTTCCTGACCTCTGGGGCCAACGTCCTGACTTTC.

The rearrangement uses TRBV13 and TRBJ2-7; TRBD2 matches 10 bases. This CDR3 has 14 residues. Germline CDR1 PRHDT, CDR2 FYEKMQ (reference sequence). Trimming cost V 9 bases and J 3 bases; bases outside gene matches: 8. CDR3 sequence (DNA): TGTGCCAGTGGGACTAGCGATTCCGGCTACGAGCAGTACTTC. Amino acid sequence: CASGTSDSGYEQYF.

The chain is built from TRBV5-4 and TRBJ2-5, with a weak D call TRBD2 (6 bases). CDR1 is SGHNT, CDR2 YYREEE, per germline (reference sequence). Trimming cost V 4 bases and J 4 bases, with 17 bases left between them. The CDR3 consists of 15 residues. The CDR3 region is CASSLFATSTETQYF. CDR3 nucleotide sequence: TGTGCCAGCAGCCTCTTCGCCACTAGCACAGAGACCCAGTACTTC.

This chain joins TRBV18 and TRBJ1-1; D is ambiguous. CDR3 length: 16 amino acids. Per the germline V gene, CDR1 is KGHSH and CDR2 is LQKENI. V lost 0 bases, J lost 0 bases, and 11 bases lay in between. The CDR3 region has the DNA TGTGCCAGCTCACCACCTTCTACGTTTATGAACACTGAAGCTTTCTTT. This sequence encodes CASSPPSTFMNTEAFF.

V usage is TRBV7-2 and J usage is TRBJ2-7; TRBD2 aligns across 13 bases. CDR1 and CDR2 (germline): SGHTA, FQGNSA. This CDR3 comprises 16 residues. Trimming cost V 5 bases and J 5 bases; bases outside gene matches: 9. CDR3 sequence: CASSPTRLAGGHEQYF. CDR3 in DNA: TGTGCCAGCAGCCCTACCCGACTAGCGGGAGGCCACGAGCAGTACTTC.

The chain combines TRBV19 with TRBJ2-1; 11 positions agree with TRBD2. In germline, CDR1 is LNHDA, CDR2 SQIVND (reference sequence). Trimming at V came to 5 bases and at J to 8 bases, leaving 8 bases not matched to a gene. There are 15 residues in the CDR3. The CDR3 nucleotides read TGTGCCAGTAGTGAACTAGCGGGAGTGCGGGATGAGCAGTTCTTC. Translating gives CASSELAGVRDEQFF.

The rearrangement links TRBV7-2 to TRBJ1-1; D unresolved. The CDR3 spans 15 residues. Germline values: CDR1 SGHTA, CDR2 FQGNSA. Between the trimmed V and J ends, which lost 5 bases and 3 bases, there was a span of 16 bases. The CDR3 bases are TGTGCCAGCAGCACTCGACCCCTAGGAGACACTGAAGCTTTCTTT. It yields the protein CASSTRPLGDTEAFF.

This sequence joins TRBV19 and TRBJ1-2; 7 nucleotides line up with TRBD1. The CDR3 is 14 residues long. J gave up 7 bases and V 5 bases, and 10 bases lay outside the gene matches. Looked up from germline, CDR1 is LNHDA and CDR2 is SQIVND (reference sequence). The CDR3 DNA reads TGTGCCAGTAGTGGTTCAACAGGGGTGGCTGGCTACACCTTC. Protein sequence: CASSGSTGVAGYTF.

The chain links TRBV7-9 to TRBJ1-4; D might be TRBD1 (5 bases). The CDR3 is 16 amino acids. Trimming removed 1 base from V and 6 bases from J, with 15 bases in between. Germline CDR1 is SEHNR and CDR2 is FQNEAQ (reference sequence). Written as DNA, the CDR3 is TGTGCCAGCAGCTTAGAAAGGGGCAGGGCTCATGAAAAACTGTTTTTT. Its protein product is CASSLERGRAHEKLFF.

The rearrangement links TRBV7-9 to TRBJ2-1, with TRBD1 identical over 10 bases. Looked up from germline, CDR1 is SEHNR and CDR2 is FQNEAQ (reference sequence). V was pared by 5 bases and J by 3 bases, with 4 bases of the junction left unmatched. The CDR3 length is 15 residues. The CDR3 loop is CASSTDRGHYNEQFF. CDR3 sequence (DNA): TGTGCCAGCAGCACTGACAGGGGGCACTACAATGAGCAGTTCTTC.

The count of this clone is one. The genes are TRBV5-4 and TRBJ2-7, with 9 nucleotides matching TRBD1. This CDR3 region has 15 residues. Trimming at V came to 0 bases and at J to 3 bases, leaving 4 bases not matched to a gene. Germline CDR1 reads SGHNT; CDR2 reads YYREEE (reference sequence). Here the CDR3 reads CASSLGDRVYYEQYF. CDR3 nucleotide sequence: TGTGCCAGCAGCTTGGGGGACAGGGTTTACTACGAGCAGTACTTC.

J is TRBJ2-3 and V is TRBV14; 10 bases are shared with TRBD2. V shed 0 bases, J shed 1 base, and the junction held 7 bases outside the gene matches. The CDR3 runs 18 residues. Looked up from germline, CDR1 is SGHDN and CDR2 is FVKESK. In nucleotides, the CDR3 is TGTGCCAGCAGCCAAGAGTATCTAGCGGGGGAAGGCACAGATACGCAGTATTTT. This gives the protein CASSQEYLAGEGTDTQYF.